The T cell receptor (beta chain) described here comes from a study of early T cells in non-severe SARS-CoV-2 infection. For the study at large: From unsorted whole blood, bulk RNA was sequenced, and the chains remained unpaired. The study's findings and limits: Matching against VDJdb likely underestimated virus-specific expansions, favoring anti-spike CD8.

In its sample, this clonotype was seen many times. Its target is not known. V dropped 3 bases and J dropped 0; count of bases not matched to a gene: 11. The CDR3 is 16 residues long. Germline CDR1 and CDR2: DFQATT and SNEGSKA (reference sequence). Individually, cDNA molecules had unique molecular identifiers attached to them. TCRdb recomputed calls from the 5' RACE reads with MiXCR, one row per CDR3 protein. The sample lists about 98,000 distinct CDR3 sequences; approximately 15% were seen once. Source material: whole blood. The receptor's source is an adult who was a healthcare worker with PCR-confirmed SARS-CoV-2 infection or an uninfected control (not recorded which). The chain employs TRBV20-1 and TRBJ2-7; TRBD2 agrees at 7 bases. This chain's CDR3 is CSARAPLRGSSYEQYF. The CDR3 coding sequence is TGCAGTGCTAGGGCCCCGCTTCGCGGGAGCTCCTACGAGCAGTACTTC.